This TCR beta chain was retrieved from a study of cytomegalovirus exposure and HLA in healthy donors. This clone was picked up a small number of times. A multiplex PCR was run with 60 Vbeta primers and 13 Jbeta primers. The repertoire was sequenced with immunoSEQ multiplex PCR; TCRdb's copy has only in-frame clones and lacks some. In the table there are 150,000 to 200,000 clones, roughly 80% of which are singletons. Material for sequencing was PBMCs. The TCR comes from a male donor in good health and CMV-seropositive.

CDR3: CASSLGQRGGLTDTQYF. As DNA, the CDR3 is TGTGCCAGCAGCTTGGGACAGCGGGGGGGCCTGACAGATACGCAGTATTTT. The rearrangement uses TRBV5-8 and TRBJ2-3, with 10 bases lining up with TRBD2. V lost 0 bases and J lost 3; bases outside the gene matches: 7. This CDR3 spans 17 amino acids. Germline V gives CDR1 SGHTS, CDR2 YDEGEE.